These 22 T cell receptor beta chains came from one sample sequenced in a study of blood T cells in healthy people across ages. A second PCR, run for about 7 to 11 cycles, used a sample-barcoded 5' primer plus a J-beta primer mix. TCRdb reprocessed the 5' RACE reads with MiXCR, giving one entry per CDR3 protein. The data contain about 1,600,000 distinct CDR3 sequences, roughly 40% of them singletons. The source material was blood. The origin of the receptors is a woman under 30 in good health.

This clonotype has only a few counts. The chain uses TRBV7-9 and TRBJ2-1, with 7 bases that match TRBD2. This CDR3 is 16 amino acids long. V shed 3 bases, J shed 5 bases, and the junction held 10 bases outside the gene matches. Per the germline V gene, CDR1 is SEHNR and CDR2 is FQNEAQ (reference sequence). The CDR3 region is CASSFFATGGNNEQFF. In nucleotides, the CDR3 is TGTGCCAGCAGCTTTTTCGCGACCGGGGGGAACAATGAGCAGTTCTTC.

The V gene is TRBV7-2, the J gene TRBJ2-7; D is perhaps TRBD2 (5 bases). The J call may be mistaken, given a closer DNA end match to TRBJ2-5. CDR1 and CDR2 (germline): SGHTA, FQGNSA. This CDR3 contains 14 residues. As DNA, the CDR3 is TGTGCCAGCAGCACTCTAACTAGTAAAGAGACCCAGTACTTC. Translation: CASSTLTSKETQYF.

The CDR3 DNA reads TGTGCCAGCAGTATTCTGACAGGTTGGAACACTGAAGCTTTCTTT. Its translation: CASSILTGWNTEAFF. J is TRBJ1-1 and V is TRBV12-3 or TRBV12-4, with D maybe TRBD1 (6 bases). The CDR3 loop spans 15 amino acids. V shed 5 bases and J shed 1 base, with 14 bases lying between them.

This rearrangement joins TRBV12-3 or TRBV12-4 to TRBJ2-1; D possibly corresponds to TRBD2 (6 bases). V dropped 3 bases and J dropped 4 bases, with 16 bases sitting between them. This CDR3 spans 16 amino acids. The CDR3 is CASSFGWDSGYNEQFF. CDR3 in DNA: TGTGCCAGCAGTTTTGGTTGGGACTCCGGGTACAATGAGCAGTTCTTC.

V and J are TRBV25-1 and TRBJ1-1; 7 bases line up with TRBD1. The V and J ends lost 3 bases and 5 bases, in that order; junction bases with no gene match: 9. The CDR3 loop spans 15 amino acids. In germline, CDR1 is MGHDK, CDR2 SYGVNS. This CDR3 reads CASSEAPGGKTEAFF. The CDR3 coding sequence is TGTGCCAGCAGTGAGGCCCCAGGGGGGAAAACTGAAGCTTTCTTT.

The chain is built from TRBV13 and TRBJ2-2; 8 bases align to TRBD1. The germline gives CDR1 PRHDT, CDR2 FYEKMQ (reference sequence). V lost 4 bases to trimming and J lost 0 bases; unmatched junction nucleotides: 7. The CDR3 loop spans 17 amino acids. Here the CDR3 reads CASSSTRQGSNTGELFF. CDR3 in DNA: TGTGCCAGCAGCTCTACACGACAGGGGTCGAACACCGGGGAGCTGTTTTTT. Complete variable domain (other parts from reference TRBV13 and TRBJ2-2): AAGVIQSPRHLIKEKRETATLKCYPIPRHDTVYWYQQGPGQDPQFLISFYEKMQSDKGSIPDRFSAQQFSDYHSELNMSSLELGDSALYFCASSSTRQGSNTGELFFGEGSRLTVL.

The chain combines TRBV20-1 with TRBJ2-1, with 10 bases fitting TRBD2. The CDR3 totals 14 residues. J lost 6 bases, V lost 5 bases, and 7 bases had no gene match. Per germline, CDR1 DFQATT and CDR2 SNEGSKA (reference sequence). CDR3 in amino acids: CSAVLAGRSNEQFF. The CDR3 nucleotides read TGCAGTGCTGTACTAGCGGGGAGGTCCAATGAGCAGTTCTTC.

The chain carries TRBV9 and TRBJ2-3; TRBD1 matches at 7 bases. The CDR3 is made up of 14 amino acids. V shed 4 bases, J shed 6 bases, and the junction held 8 bases outside the gene matches. Per the germline V gene, CDR1 is SGDLS and CDR2 is YYNGEE. For the CDR3, the DNA is TGTGCCAGCAGCTCAAGCAGGGGGTTCGATACGCAGTATTTT. Translation gives CASSSSRGFDTQYF.

There are a few counts of this clonotype. The rearrangement links TRBV28 to TRBJ2-3; 11 nucleotides align to TRBD2. Germline CDR1 and CDR2: MDHEN and SYDVKM. V shed 3 bases, J shed 4 bases, and the junction held 3 bases outside the gene matches. There are 15 residues in the CDR3. CDR3 sequence (DNA): TGTGCCAGCAGTTTCCCACTAGCGGGGGCAGATACGCAGTATTTT. Translating gives CASSFPLAGADTQYF.

The chain carries TRBV10-3 and TRBJ1-4; 8 bases are shared with TRBD1. Germline V gives CDR1 ENHRY, CDR2 SYGVKD. The CDR3 has 13 residues. After removal of 10 bases from V and 4 bases from J, the junction contained 5 bases not matched to a gene. CDR3 region: CATRQGFNEKLFF. The CDR3 region has the DNA TGTGCCACGAGACAGGGGTTTAATGAAAAACTGTTTTTT.

The rearrangement joins TRBV20-1 to TRBJ1-2; the D gene is possibly TRBD1 (5 bases). This CDR3 has 15 amino acids. Germline V gives CDR1 DFQATT, CDR2 SNEGSKA (reference sequence). Trimming took 6 bases from V and 5 from J, leaving 22 bases between them. The CDR3 sequence is CSAAGQGLTGYGYTF. In DNA, the CDR3 is TGCAGTGCCGCGGGGCAGGGACTTACTGGGTATGGCTACACCTTC.

The V gene is TRBV2, the J gene TRBJ2-3; 12 nucleotides match TRBD2. This CDR3 spans 17 amino acids. Per the germline V gene, CDR1 is SNHLY and CDR2 is FYNNEI. The trim removed 7 bases at V and 9 bases at J, leaving 17 bases unmatched. DNA of the CDR3: TGTGCCAGCATAACGCCCAGACTAGCGGGAGATAGCACAACGCAGTATTTT. Protein: CASITPRLAGDSTTQYF.

V usage is TRBV28 and J usage is TRBJ2-2; D remains ambiguous. Germline V gene sequence: CDR1 MDHEN, CDR2 SYDVKM. V was shortened by 4 bases and J by 5 bases, with 8 bases between the two germline ends. This CDR3 has 13 amino acids. CDR3: CASSSVRTGELFF. CDR3 DNA sequence: TGTGCCAGCAGTTCCGTCCGTACCGGGGAGCTGTTTTTT.

This clonotype was counted a few times. This chain uses TRBV7-9 with TRBJ2-7; D is ambiguous. CDR3 length equals 13 residues. Germline V CDR1 and CDR2: SEHNR, FQNEAQ (reference sequence). V was clipped by 0 bases and J by 3 bases, with 6 bases between them. The CDR3: CASSLANGYEQYF. Here the CDR3 DNA reads TGTGCCAGCAGCTTAGCGAACGGCTACGAGCAGTACTTC.

The chain links TRBV10-3 to TRBJ2-5; no clear D. V was trimmed by 5 bases and J by 2 bases, leaving 12 bases between them. Germline CDR1 is ENHRY and CDR2 is SYGVKD. This CDR3 has 14 amino acids. The CDR3 sequence is CAISPTGWQETQYF. The CDR3 region has the DNA TGTGCCATCAGTCCTACGGGTTGGCAAGAGACCCAGTACTTC.

The rearrangement joins TRBV7-9 to TRBJ2-5; the match to TRBD2 covers 12 bases. The better agreement between TRBJ2-7 and the DNA end casts doubt on the J call. Germline assignment: CDR1 SEHNR and CDR2 FQNEAQ (reference sequence). The CDR3 has 16 amino acids. The CDR3 nucleotides read TGTGCCAGCAGCACCTGGGGACTAGCGGGTACCTACGAGCAGTACTTC. This encodes CASSTWGLAGTYEQYF.

The J gene is TRBJ2-7, the V gene TRBV20-1; 10 positions match TRBD2. Germline V gene data show CDR1 as DFQATT and CDR2 as SNEGSKA (reference sequence). The V and J ends lost 1 base and 2 bases, in that order; junction bases with no gene match: 5. This CDR3 has 15 amino acids. The CDR3: CSARAVSGGTYEQYF. The CDR3, as DNA: TGCAGTGCTAGAGCCGTTAGCGGGGGGACCTACGAGCAGTACTTC.

The table lists this clonotype with a few counts. This chain uses TRBV25-1 with TRBJ1-2; TRBD1 matches 12 bases. The V segment lost 2 bases and the J segment 3 bases; nucleotides outside the gene matches: 7. The CDR3 covers 17 residues. The germline V gene has CDR1 MGHDK and CDR2 SYGVNS. In DNA, the CDR3 is TGTGCCAGCAGTGAACCAGGGGGGACAGGGGGCTACTATGGCTACACCTTC. Protein product: CASSEPGGTGGYYGYTF.

This clonotype was detected only a few times. The CDR3 spells CAISPQGDGYTF. The CDR3 nucleotides read TGTGCCATCAGCCCACAGGGGGATGGCTACACCTTC. The rearrangement uses TRBV10-3 and TRBJ1-2, with 8 positions matching TRBD1. This CDR3 region has 12 residues. Germline assignment: CDR1 ENHRY and CDR2 SYGVKD. V shed 6 bases and J 6 bases; nucleotides not matched to a gene: 3.

The V and J genes are TRBV6-5 and TRBJ2-7, with 11 bases matching TRBD2. This CDR3 is built from 16 residues. Losses at the gene ends were 6 bases for V and 6 bases for J; bases not matched to a gene: 13. The germline CDR1 and CDR2 sequences are MNHEY and SVGAGI. The CDR3 DNA reads TGTGCCAGCAGCCGCACTGCGGCTAGCGGGAGGAGCGAGCAGTACTTC. Translated: CASSRTAASGRSEQYF.

V usage is TRBV21-1 and J usage is TRBJ2-7; the table's D call of TRBD1 was not tested on the DNA. TRBV21-1 is termed a pseudogene. The CDR3 is made up of 18 amino acids. CDR3 sequence reads: CASSQKLRERGTSYEQYF. The DNA of the CDR3 is TGTGCCAGCAGCCAGAAATTAAGGGAGCGGGGGACATCCTACGAGCAGTACTTC.

The chain joins TRBV5-1 to TRBJ1-1, with D possibly matching TRBD1 (5 bases). The germline CDR1 and CDR2 sequences are SGHRS and YFSETQ. The CDR3 extends over 16 amino acids. The V end lost 0 bases, the J end lost 0 bases, and 12 bases lay between the germline ends. The CDR3, as DNA: TGCGCCAGCAGCTTGGCCCCGACAGTGATGAACACTGAAGCTTTCTTT. It encodes CASSLAPTVMNTEAFF.